The 13 T cell receptor beta chains presented below share a single source sample, sequenced in a study of T cells in Graves' hyperthyroidism and ophthalmopathy. Amplified TCR beta CDR3 regions derived from RNA transcripts. TCR CDR3 underwent first-round RT-PCR with the HTBI primer set. A single record per CDR3 protein comes from TCRdb applying MiXCR to the multiplex PCR reads. The sample yields 250,000 to 400,000 distinct CDR3 sequences, approximately 14% seen once. Sequenced: blood. The receptors here all came from a woman aged 40 to 49 with Graves' ophthalmopathy.

This clonotype has ten or more counts. The gene calls are TRBV2 and TRBJ1-1; no firm D call. The germline gives CDR1 SNHLY, CDR2 FYNNEI. CDR3 length equals 13 residues. V was trimmed by 6 bases and J by 2 bases, leaving 10 bases between them. CDR3 residues: CASRSEGNTEAFF. DNA of the CDR3: TGTGCCAGCAGGTCGGAGGGAAACACTGAAGCTTTCTTT. Together with reference TRBV2 and TRBJ1-1, the CDR3 gives the full variable domain: EPEVTQTPSHQVTQMGQEVILRCVPISNHLYFYWYRQILGQKVEFLVSFYNNEISEKSEIFDDQFSVERPDGSNFTLKIRSTKLEDSAMYFCASRSEGNTEAFFGQGTRLTVV.

This clonotype was found many times. The chain joins TRBV20-1 to TRBJ2-7; tentative D call: TRBD2 (7 bases). CDR1 and CDR2 (germline): DFQATT, SNEGSKA (reference sequence). CDR3 length: 12 residues. Trimming took off 5 bases at V and 0 bases at J, with 8 bases between the two ends. CDR3 sequence: CSAAGASYEQYF. The CDR3 DNA reads as TGCAGTGCTGCGGGGGCCTCCTACGAGCAGTACTTC.

This clonotype was picked up a small number of times. This chain joins TRBV14 and TRBJ2-5; D remains ambiguous. This CDR3 spans 14 amino acids. The V end lost 1 base, the J end lost 5 bases, and 11 bases lay between the germline ends. The germline V gene encodes CDR1 SGHDN and CDR2 FVKESK. The CDR3 is CASSQGLGLETQYF. DNA for the CDR3: TGTGCCAGCAGCCAAGGTTTAGGGTTGGAGACCCAGTACTTC.

Worth noting for this clonotype: This may come from a read error, since a much larger clone is one base off. The CDR3 ends on some other residue instead of the conserved phenylalanine or tryptophan, so this is likely a read error. The chain uses TRBV13 and TRBJ2-7; 10 nucleotides agree with TRBD1. After removal of 6 bases from V and 3 bases from J, the junction contained 8 bases not matched to a gene. This CDR3 region has 15 residues. Germline CDR1 reads PRHDT; CDR2 reads FYEKMQ (reference sequence). Written as DNA, the CDR3 is TGTGCCAGCAGATCGAGCCGGGACAGGGGCTACGAGCAGTACATC. This sequence encodes CASRSSRDRGYEQYI.

This clonotype was observed at least ten times. CDR3 amino acids: CASSLMLSGGKREQYF. CDR3 bases: TGCGCCAGCAGCCTCATGCTTAGCGGGGGGAAGCGCGAGCAGTACTTC. The rearrangement joins TRBV5-1 to TRBJ2-7; the match to TRBD2 covers 10 bases. Germline V gene sequence: CDR1 SGHRS, CDR2 YFSETQ. This CDR3 has 16 amino acids. With V trimmed by 4 bases and J by 6 bases, 13 bases remained unmatched. The variable domain in full, with the rest retrieved from reference TRBV5-1 and TRBJ2-7, is KAGVTQTPRYLIKTRGQQVTLSCSPISGHRSVSWYQQTPGQGLQFLFEYFSETQRNKGNFPGRFSGRQFSNSRSEMNVSTLELGDSALYLCASSLMLSGGKREQYFGPGTRLTVT.

Many counts were recorded for this clonotype. The chain has TRBV27 and TRBJ1-1, with TRBD1 identical over 7 bases. CDR3 size: 15 residues. The junction had 6 bases not matched to a gene; V was cut back by 5 bases and J by 0 bases. CDR1 and CDR2 from the germline V gene are MNHEY and SMNVEV (reference sequence). The CDR3 here is CASSTSGGMNTEAFF. CDR3 sequence (DNA): TGTGCCAGCAGTACGTCAGGGGGTATGAACACTGAAGCTTTCTTT.

The chain links TRBV20-1 to TRBJ1-5, with D uncertain. Germline CDR1 DFQATT, CDR2 SNEGSKA (reference sequence). CDR3 length: 13 residues. The V end was cut by 4 bases, the J end by 0 bases, with 7 bases between. The DNA for the CDR3 is TGCAGTGCTATAAGATATAGCAATCAGCCCCAGCATTTT. Translation: CSAIRYSNQPQHF.

The gene calls are TRBV3-1 and TRBJ2-3; D is unclear. This CDR3 contains 14 residues. Per the germline V gene, CDR1 is LGHDT and CDR2 is YNNKEL (reference sequence). Trimming cost V 3 bases and J 6 bases, with 13 bases left between them. The CDR3 spells CASSHPLVWDTQYF. In nucleotides, the CDR3 is TGTGCCAGCAGCCATCCGTTGGTTTGGGATACGCAGTATTTT.

Many counts were recorded for this clonotype. The chain combines TRBV27 with TRBJ2-1; TRBD1 matches 7 bases. CDR3 length: 12 residues. J gave up 10 bases and V 10 bases, and 10 bases lay outside the gene matches. Germline V CDR1 and CDR2: MNHEY, SMNVEV (reference sequence). CDR3 in DNA: TGTGCCATCCGGACAGGCCCCGGGGAGCAGTTCTTC. It translates to CAIRTGPGEQFF.

This chain joins TRBV5-4 and TRBJ1-3, with D unresolved. The germline gives CDR1 SGHNT, CDR2 YYREEE (reference sequence). The V end lost 0 bases, the J end lost 0 bases, and 7 bases lay between the germline ends. The length of the CDR3 is 15 residues. CDR3 in amino acids: CASSLAAGSGNTIYF. The CDR3 DNA follows: TGTGCCAGCAGCTTGGCGGCTGGCTCTGGAAACACCATATATTTT.

This clonotype came up many times. The rearrangement links TRBV3-1 to TRBJ2-7; D possibly corresponds to TRBD1 (6 bases). The V gene's germline CDR1 is LGHDT and CDR2 YNNKEL (reference sequence). The CDR3 extends over 14 amino acids. The V gene lost 4 bases and the J gene lost 2 bases, with 12 bases spanning the gap. The DNA for the CDR3 is TGTGCCAGCAGCCGGGGGCAGGGGACCTACGAGCAGTACTTC. This encodes CASSRGQGTYEQYF.

There are many counts of this clonotype. The V and J genes are TRBV2 and TRBJ1-4; D gene unclear. Germline assignment: CDR1 SNHLY and CDR2 FYNNEI. V was clipped by 9 bases and J by 6 bases, with 11 bases between them. The CDR3 totals 12 residues. CDR3 residues: CASAVEDEKLFF. Written as DNA, the CDR3 is TGTGCCAGTGCAGTGGAGGATGAAAAACTGTTTTTT.

This clonotype was seen a handful of times. V is TRBV18 and J is TRBJ2-5, with 7 bases matching TRBD1. This CDR3 comprises 14 residues. Trimming at V came to 6 bases and at J to 3 bases, leaving 7 bases not matched to a gene. CDR1 KGHSH and CDR2 LQKENI come from the germline V gene. The CDR3 DNA sequence: TGTGCCAGCTCTCCCCGGGACAGCAAAGAGACCCAGTACTTC. Its protein product is CASSPRDSKETQYF. The entire variable domain, with the rest obtained from reference TRBV18 and TRBJ2-5, is as follows: NAGVMQNPRHLVRRRGQEARLRCSPMKGHSHVYWYRQLPEEGLKFMVYLQKENIIDESGMPKERFSAEFPKEGPSILRIQQVVRGDSAAYFCASSPRDSKETQYFGPGTRLLVL.